The present TCR beta chain was sequenced within a study of CD8+CD57+ T cells in acquired aplastic anemia (dated by TCRdb to 2016 to 2018). For the wider study: On average, sorted CD4+ and CD8+ cells yielded around 3.1 ug of extracted DNA, with a range of roughly 0.19 to 27.4 ug. Mean read counts for healthy donor samples were roughly 10 million for CD4+ cells and some 11 million for CD8+ cells.

Profiling of TCR beta VDJ combinations and CDR3 sequences used genomic DNA as the template. An Illumina HiSeq 2000 was used for TCR repertoire sequencing. Per the source publication's procedure: TRBV/TRBJ rearrangement plots, CDR3 size and DJ length profiles, and Simpson's diversity index were used to assess repertoires. The most abundant DNA sequence in the deep sequencing data was taken as the immunodominant clone. CDR3 amino acid sequences were screened for sharing across subjects and were compared with published repertoires and the VDJdb database. TCRdb took the public reads, trimmed them with fastp at Q25, ran MiXCR for clone calling and kept in-frame beta chains. Identical CDR3 proteins give one entry, which carries the most common genes and DNA. The V and J calls were determined by TCRdb, not by the authors. The sample table lists about 420,000 distinct CDR3 sequences, 55% to 70% of them with a count of one. In total, the top ten clones hold approximately 3.9% of the sample.

In this study, sorted CD4+ and CD8+ T cells from the blood of healthy subjects and of severe aplastic anemia patients had their TCR repertoires deep-sequenced. Ficoll-Paque density gradient centrifugation was used to isolate peripheral blood mononuclear cells. CD4+ and CD8+ T cells were sorted by FACS or magnetic beads before DNA extraction. The germline V gene gives CDR1 as LGHNA and CDR2 as YNFKEQ. The junction carries 12 bases between V and J, which are trimmed by 0 bases and 3 bases respectively. The CDR3 goes from the cysteine to the phenylalanine over 15 residues. Only the CDR3 DNA is retained, 45 bases long and in frame from the first base. The paper's findings and limits, for the study overall: CD8+ Simpson's diversity did not differ significantly between patients and healthy controls (P=0.060). Although twenty-nine CD8+ CDR3 sequences were shared by patients and controls, these sequences appeared highly expressed in patients and within the immunodominant clones of patients.

This clonotype appeared a few times. It lacks a known antigen. No quality values exist for individual bases; no much larger clone is one base distant. The rearrangement joined TRBV4-2 to TRBJ2-7; confidence is insufficient to name the D gene. The specimen was sorted CD4+, CD8+, or CD8+CD57+ T cells (not recorded which) from PBMCs. This clonotype was sampled from a human donor in good health, serving as a control. The CDR3 protein is CASSQDTGINYEQYF. The nucleotide sequence reads TGTGCCAGCAGCCAAGATACTGGAATTAACTACGAGCAGTACTTC.